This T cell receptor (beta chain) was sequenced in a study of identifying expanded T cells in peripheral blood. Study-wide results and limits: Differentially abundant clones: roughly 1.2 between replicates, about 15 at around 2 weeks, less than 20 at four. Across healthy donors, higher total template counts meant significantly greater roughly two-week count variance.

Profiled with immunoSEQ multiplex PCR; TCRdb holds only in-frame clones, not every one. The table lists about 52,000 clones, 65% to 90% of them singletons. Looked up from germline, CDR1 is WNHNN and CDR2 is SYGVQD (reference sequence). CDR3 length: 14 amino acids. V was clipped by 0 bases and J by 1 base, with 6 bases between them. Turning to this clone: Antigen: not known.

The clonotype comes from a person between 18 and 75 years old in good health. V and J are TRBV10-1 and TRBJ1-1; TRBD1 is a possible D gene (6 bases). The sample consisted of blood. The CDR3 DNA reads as TGCGCCAGCAGTGAGTCGGACAGGAACACTGAAGCTTTCTTT. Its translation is CASSESDRNTEAFF.